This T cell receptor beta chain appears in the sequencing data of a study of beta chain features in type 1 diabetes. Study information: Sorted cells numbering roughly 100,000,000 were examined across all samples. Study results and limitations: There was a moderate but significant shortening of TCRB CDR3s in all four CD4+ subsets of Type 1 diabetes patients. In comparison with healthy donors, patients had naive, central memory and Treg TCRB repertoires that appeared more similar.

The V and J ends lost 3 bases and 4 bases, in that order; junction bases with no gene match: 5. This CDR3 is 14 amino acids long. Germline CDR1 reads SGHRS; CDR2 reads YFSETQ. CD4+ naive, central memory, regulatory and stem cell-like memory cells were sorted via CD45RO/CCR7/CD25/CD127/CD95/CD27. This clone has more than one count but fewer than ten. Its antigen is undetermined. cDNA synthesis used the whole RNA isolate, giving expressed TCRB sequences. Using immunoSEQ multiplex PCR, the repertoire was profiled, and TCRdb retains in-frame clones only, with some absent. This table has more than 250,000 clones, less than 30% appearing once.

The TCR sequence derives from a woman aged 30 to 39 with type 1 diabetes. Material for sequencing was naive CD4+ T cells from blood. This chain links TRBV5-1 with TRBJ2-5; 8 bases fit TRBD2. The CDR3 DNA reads TGCGCCAGCAGCTCCGGGACTAGTAGAGAGACCCAGTACTTC. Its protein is CASSSGTSRETQYF.